The rows below give T cell receptor beta chains drawn from one sample of a study of tumor T cells in aggressive B-cell lymphoma. Some clones are missing from TCRdb's copy, which holds only in-frame ones; the method was immunoSEQ multiplex PCR. Of 2,000 to 2,500 clones listed, roughly four fifths are singletons. The sequencing input was tumor tissue. These receptor sequences come from an adult with diffuse large B cell lymphoma. The CDR3 runs from the conserved cysteine through the conserved F or W. The order of the fields is V gene, J gene, CDR3 protein.

>TRBV19|TRBJ2-3
CASSIVAGGNTQYF
>TRBV6-5|TRBJ2-7
CASSYSPGTAYEQYF
>TRBV29-1|TRBJ2-1
CSVEGLEKVSSYNEQFF
>TRBV7-2|TRBJ2-7
CASSLRREYEQYF
>TRBV9|TRBJ1-1
CASSAKDRALTEAFF
>TRBV2|TRBJ2-7
CASSQLAGGLGEQYF
>TRBV28|TRBJ2-3
CASSLLTGGRLKQYF
>TRBV29-1|TRBJ1-1
CSVEEQPNTEAFF
>TRBV18|TRBJ2-1
CASSPLGTGNSNEQFF
>TRBV29-1|TRBJ2-2
CSVDLRVGRASGFGELFF
>TRBV4-2|TRBJ2-7
CASSQDGVEQYF
>TRBV20-1|TRBJ1-6
CSAPRGTPHF
>TRBV4-1|TRBJ2-1
CASSQDRELAGGSTYNEQFF
>TRBV29-1|TRBJ1-1
CSVAVGQLNTEAFF
>TRBV28|TRBJ2-1
CASSLILLGLAGLNEQFF
>TRBV4-1|TRBJ2-1
CASSQQGWRTSYNEQFF
>TRBV6-6|TRBJ2-1
CASGTGAPNEQFF
>TRBV5-1|TRBJ1-5
CASREGQPQHF
>TRBV9|TRBJ2-7
CASSPTSGDTYEQYF
>TRBV6-6|TRBJ1-1
CASDRGAEAFF
>TRBV9|TRBJ2-7
CASSPGQEGEQYF
>TRBV9|TRBJ1-4
CASSRQGKGEEKLFF
>TRBV19|TRBJ2-7
CASKARTAPEQYF
>TRBV29-1|TRBJ2-1
CSVARLAGYNEQFF
>TRBV6-6|TRBJ2-1
CASSYPLLDEQFF
>TRBV7-8|TRBJ2-5
CASSSYAGQQETQYF
>TRBV5-1|TRBJ2-2
CASSLGFAGGTNTGELFF
>TRBV28|.
CASVRGDSYEQYF
>TRBV5-1|TRBJ2-3
CASSLDVASTDTQYF
>TRBV20-1|TRBJ2-1
CSAALGDEQFF
>TRBV27|TRBJ2-3
CASSLFLRGRGGDTQYF
>TRBV6-6|TRBJ2-7
CASSSDSYSSYEQYF
>TRBV18|TRBJ1-5
CASSPPKTGASNQPQHF
>TRBV6-5|TRBJ2-2
CASSYGTGVVAGELFF
>TRBV28|TRBJ1-5
CASSLRGWTGQNQPQHF
>TRBV27|TRBJ2-2
CASSLLGGTGELFF
>TRBV6-5|TRBJ2-1
CASRLSESYNEQFF
>TRBV28|TRBJ2-4
CASRITAHQNIQYF
>TRBV5-1|TRBJ2-1
CASSLQRASVTNEQFF
>TRBV4-3|TRBJ1-2
CASSQASGPNYGYTF
>TRBV6-5|TRBJ2-1
CASRPQGTYNEQFF
>TRBV18|TRBJ1-2
CASSAGAGGQFGYTF
>TRBV11-3|TRBJ2-2
CASSSLAGANTGELFF
>TRBV28|TRBJ1-5
CASSLITDQPQHF
>TRBV7-7|TRBJ1-4
CASSLGGSRNEKLFF
>TRBV2|TRBJ1-4
CASSETGWTNEKLFF
>TRBV28|TRBJ1-1
CASSPSYSTEAFF
>TRBV29-1|TRBJ2-5
CSATLGGGRKTQYF
>TRBV19|TRBJ2-1
CASSIDGEAYNEQFF
>TRBV11-2|TRBJ2-7
CASSPYPGQGSYEQYF
>TRBV30|TRBJ1-2
CASSTTGNYGYTF
>TRBV19|TRBJ2-1
CASSTTGGYNEQFF
>TRBV7-2|TRBJ2-7
CASSLTSGFTYEQYF
>TRBV5-1|TRBJ1-5
CASSTDSSTNQPQHF